A selection of T cell receptor beta chains follows, all from one sample in a study of vaccination and CD4 T cells after COVID-19. TCRdb itself ran the PCR reads through MiXCR, one entry per CDR3 protein. Found here are roughly 18,000 distinct CDR3 sequences, about 53% of them singletons; the top ten hold approximately 13%. These TCRs' antigens remain unknown. Sequencing used CD4+ T cells from blood, cultured in vitro. These TCRs come from a human donor who had recovered from COVID-19. Both conserved end residues are part of each CDR3. Fields, in order: V gene, J gene, clone size, D gene, CDR3 protein, CDR3 DNA. The D gene is left open where the match is weak. Clone size is shown for a subset of rows, as once, few, many or a class of expanded clone.

V gene: TRBV19
J gene: TRBJ1-6
clone size: few
D gene: .
CDR3 protein: CASNRGKQHNSPLHF
CDR3 DNA: TGTGCCAGTAACCGCGGAAAACAGCATAATTCACCCCTCCACTTT

V gene: TRBV7-9
J gene: TRBJ2-6
clone size: .
D gene: .
CDR3 protein: CASSSPDVIRTEGYAGANVLTF
CDR3 DNA: TGTGCCAGCAGCTCGCCGGACGTTATCAGGACCGAAGGTTACGCTGGGGCCAACGTCCTGACTTTC

V gene: TRBV28
J gene: TRBJ2-7
clone size: .
D gene: .
CDR3 protein: CASSFGGSAYEQYF
CDR3 DNA: TGTGCCAGCAGTTTCGGGGGATCGGCCTACGAGCAGTACTTC

V gene: TRBV5-4
J gene: TRBJ2-3
clone size: .
D gene: .
CDR3 protein: CASSLEAVTDTQYF
CDR3 DNA: TGTGCCAGCAGCTTGGAAGCGGTCACAGATACGCAGTATTTT

V gene: TRBV20-1
J gene: TRBJ1-3
clone size: .
D gene: .
CDR3 protein: CSASGGSGNTIYF
CDR3 DNA: TGCAGTGCCTCTGGAGGATCTGGAAACACCATATATTTT

V gene: TRBV7-3
J gene: TRBJ1-1
clone size: few
D gene: .
CDR3 protein: CASSPGQNTEAFF
CDR3 DNA: TGTGCCAGCAGCCCCGGACAGAACACTGAAGCTTTCTTT

V gene: TRBV20-1
J gene: TRBJ2-3
clone size: few
D gene: TRBD2
CDR3 protein: CSARTPLAGGEIDTQYF
CDR3 DNA: TGCAGTGCTAGGACACCCTTAGCGGGAGGCGAGATAGATACGCAGTATTTT

V gene: TRBV20-1
J gene: TRBJ2-7
clone size: few
D gene: .
CDR3 protein: CSARDFSGSYEQYF
CDR3 DNA: TGCAGTGCTAGAGACTTCTCTGGGTCCTACGAGCAGTACTTC

V gene: TRBV6-1
J gene: TRBJ1-1
clone size: .
D gene: .
CDR3 protein: CASSVRNEGRDGFF
CDR3 DNA: TGTGCCAGCAGTGTCAGAAACGAAGGGAGGGATGGTTTCTTT

V gene: TRBV7-9
J gene: TRBJ2-7
clone size: .
D gene: .
CDR3 protein: CASSSTLGNSEEQYF
CDR3 DNA: TGTGCCAGCAGCTCAACATTAGGTAACTCGGAAGAGCAGTACTTC

V gene: TRBV7-2
J gene: TRBJ1-5
clone size: .
D gene: TRBD1
CDR3 protein: CASSLPGTAINQPQHF
CDR3 DNA: TGTGCCAGCAGCTTACCCGGGACAGCCATTAATCAGCCCCAGCATTTT

V gene: TRBV12-3/TRBV12-4
J gene: TRBJ2-1
clone size: .
D gene: TRBD2
CDR3 protein: CASSLGTSLLDEQFF
CDR3 DNA: TGTGCCAGCAGTTTGGGGACTAGCCTTCTCGATGAGCAGTTCTTC

V gene: TRBV7-8
J gene: TRBJ2-3
clone size: .
D gene: .
CDR3 protein: CASSLVEGSTDTQYF
CDR3 DNA: TGTGCCAGCAGCTTAGTAGAGGGAAGCACAGATACGCAGTATTTT

V gene: TRBV7-2
J gene: TRBJ2-2
clone size: few
D gene: TRBD2
CDR3 protein: CASSSTGRGEELFF
CDR3 DNA: TGTGCCAGCAGCTCCACCGGGAGGGGTGAGGAGCTGTTTTTT

V gene: TRBV24-1
J gene: TRBJ2-3
clone size: .
D gene: TRBD1
CDR3 protein: CATSDLRVTGKDTQYF
CDR3 DNA: TGTGCCACCAGTGATTTGCGGGTGACAGGGAAAGATACGCAGTATTTT

V gene: TRBV6-2/TRBV6-3
J gene: TRBJ2-3
clone size: .
D gene: TRBD2
CDR3 protein: CASSSGLAGATDTQYF
CDR3 DNA: TGTGCCAGCAGTTCGGGACTAGCGGGGGCCACAGATACGCAGTATTTT

V gene: TRBV15
J gene: TRBJ2-3
clone size: .
D gene: .
CDR3 protein: CATSPGRNTQYF
CDR3 DNA: TGTGCCACCTCTCCGGGACGAAATACGCAGTATTTT

V gene: TRBV7-2
J gene: TRBJ1-3
clone size: once
D gene: .
CDR3 protein: CASRSGPGGNTIYF
CDR3 DNA: TGTGCCAGCAGGTCGGGACCGGGAGGAAACACCATATATTTT

V gene: TRBV27
J gene: TRBJ1-1
clone size: .
D gene: .
CDR3 protein: CASSPYRNTEAFF
CDR3 DNA: TGTGCCAGCAGCCCTTACAGGAACACTGAAGCTTTCTTT

V gene: TRBV6-2/TRBV6-3
J gene: TRBJ1-2
clone size: .
D gene: TRBD1
CDR3 protein: CASSLIRDSYGYTF
CDR3 DNA: TGTGCCAGCAGCTTAATCCGGGACAGCTATGGCTACACCTTC

V gene: TRBV5-1
J gene: TRBJ2-7
clone size: .
D gene: TRBD1
CDR3 protein: CASGRDSQTYEQYF
CDR3 DNA: TGCGCCAGCGGCCGGGACAGCCAGACCTACGAGCAGTACTTC

V gene: TRBV30
J gene: TRBJ1-5
clone size: few
D gene: TRBD1
CDR3 protein: CAWSETGVGRPQHF
CDR3 DNA: TGTGCCTGGAGTGAAACAGGGGTGGGGCGACCCCAGCATTTT

V gene: TRBV10-3
J gene: TRBJ1-2
clone size: once
D gene: .
CDR3 protein: CAISEFLENYGYTF
CDR3 DNA: TGTGCCATCAGTGAGTTTTTAGAAAACTATGGCTACACCTTC

V gene: TRBV12-3/TRBV12-4
J gene: TRBJ1-2
clone size: .
D gene: .
CDR3 protein: CASSQSQGGYGYTF
CDR3 DNA: TGTGCCAGCAGCCAAAGTCAGGGAGGATATGGCTACACCTTC

V gene: TRBV7-8
J gene: TRBJ1-2
clone size: few
D gene: TRBD1
CDR3 protein: CASSPRTGGVFGYTF
CDR3 DNA: TGTGCCAGCAGCCCCAGGACAGGGGGAGTATTCGGCTACACCTTC

V gene: TRBV28
J gene: TRBJ1-5
clone size: .
D gene: .
CDR3 protein: CASSPYSNQPQHF
CDR3 DNA: TGTGCCAGCAGTCCGTATAGCAATCAGCCCCAGCATTTT

V gene: TRBV2
J gene: TRBJ1-1
clone size: few
D gene: .
CDR3 protein: CASTAGQRMNTEAFF
CDR3 DNA: TGTGCCAGCACTGCTGGACAGAGAATGAACACTGAAGCTTTCTTT

V gene: TRBV20-1
J gene: TRBJ1-2
clone size: few
D gene: .
CDR3 protein: CSARDPEAYYGYTF
CDR3 DNA: TGCAGTGCTAGAGATCCAGAGGCGTACTATGGCTACACCTTC

V gene: TRBV7-2
J gene: TRBJ2-4
clone size: .
D gene: .
CDR3 protein: CASSLGSAVAKNIQYF
CDR3 DNA: TGTGCCAGCAGCTTAGGGTCGGCGGTTGCCAAAAACATTCAGTACTTC

V gene: TRBV19
J gene: TRBJ1-1
clone size: .
D gene: .
CDR3 protein: CASRGGGWNTEAFF
CDR3 DNA: TGTGCAAGTCGCGGCGGCGGCTGGAACACTGAAGCTTTCTTT

V gene: TRBV19
J gene: TRBJ2-5
clone size: .
D gene: .
CDR3 protein: CASSPPFGTQYF
CDR3 DNA: TGTGCCAGTAGCCCACCGTTCGGGACCCAGTACTTC

V gene: TRBV20-1
J gene: TRBJ2-7
clone size: .
D gene: .
CDR3 protein: CSATRTAAYEQYF
CDR3 DNA: TGCAGTGCTACTCGGACGGCTGCCTACGAGCAGTACTTC

V gene: TRBV7-8
J gene: TRBJ2-5
clone size: once
D gene: TRBD1
CDR3 protein: CATRPTGTGRETQYF
CDR3 DNA: TGTGCAACCCGTCCAACCGGGACAGGGAGAGAGACCCAGTACTTC

V gene: TRBV30
J gene: TRBJ1-5
clone size: .
D gene: TRBD1
CDR3 protein: CAWSVPGPGGDQPQHF
CDR3 DNA: TGTGCCTGGAGTGTTCCAGGGCCAGGGGGGGACCAGCCTCAGCATTTT

V gene: TRBV29-1
J gene: TRBJ1-2
clone size: .
D gene: .
CDR3 protein: CSLRLDYGYTF
CDR3 DNA: TGCAGCTTAAGACTAGACTATGGCTACACCTTC

V gene: TRBV20-1
J gene: TRBJ1-1
clone size: .
D gene: .
CDR3 protein: CSASAAMNTEAFF
CDR3 DNA: TGCAGTGCCAGCGCAGCCATGAACACTGAAGCTTTCTTT

V gene: TRBV30
J gene: TRBJ2-2
clone size: few
D gene: .
CDR3 protein: CAWSVRSRISNTGELFF
CDR3 DNA: TGTGCCTGGAGTGTACGGTCCCGGATATCGAACACCGGGGAGCTGTTTTTT

V gene: TRBV20-1
J gene: TRBJ2-1
clone size: .
D gene: .
CDR3 protein: CSARDLQGANEQFF
CDR3 DNA: TGCAGTGCTAGAGATCTTCAGGGAGCCAATGAGCAGTTCTTC

V gene: TRBV27
J gene: TRBJ2-5
clone size: .
D gene: TRBD2
CDR3 protein: CASSSGRGRAQYF
CDR3 DNA: TGTGCCAGCAGCTCGGGGCGGGGGAGGGCCCAGTACTTC

V gene: TRBV12-3/TRBV12-4
J gene: TRBJ1-2
clone size: .
D gene: .
CDR3 protein: CASSPTLGPSYGYTF
CDR3 DNA: TGTGCCAGCAGTCCCACCTTGGGGCCGTCTTATGGCTACACCTTC

V gene: TRBV2
J gene: TRBJ1-2
clone size: few
D gene: TRBD1
CDR3 protein: CASARDREGYGYTF
CDR3 DNA: TGTGCCAGCGCACGGGACAGGGAAGGCTATGGCTACACCTTC

V gene: TRBV28
J gene: TRBJ1-1
clone size: .
D gene: .
CDR3 protein: CASSPLPPGGAGRAFF
CDR3 DNA: TGTGCCAGCAGTCCCCTCCCCCCCGGGGGCGCGGGTAGAGCTTTCTTT

V gene: TRBV24-1
J gene: TRBJ2-3
clone size: .
D gene: TRBD2
CDR3 protein: CATSSTSGRSDTQYF
CDR3 DNA: TGTGCCACCAGTTCGACTAGCGGGAGATCAGATACGCAGTATTTT